The rows below give T cell receptor beta chains drawn from one sample of a study of CD8 T cells in ankylosing spondylitis. TCRdb re-analysed the 5' RACE reads in MiXCR, keeping a single row per CDR3 protein. The data contain around 35,000 distinct CDR3 sequences, 9.5% to 11% of them singletons. The sample taken for sequencing was synovial fluid, either unsorted or a sorted T cell fraction (not recorded which). The receptors here all came from a male donor with ankylosing spondylitis. Both conserved end residues are part of each CDR3. Each record gives: V gene, J gene, clone size, D gene, CDR3 protein, CDR3 DNA. A D gene is named only where the DNA matches it firmly. Clone size, where shown, is once, few, many, or a class for clones that have expanded.

V gene: TRBV6-1; J gene: TRBJ2-3; clone size: .; D gene: .; CDR3 protein: CASRRPGATDTQYF; CDR3 DNA: TGTGCCAGCAGACGACCCGGGGCCACAGATACGCAGTATTTT
V gene: TRBV9; J gene: TRBJ1-5; clone size: .; D gene: .; CDR3 protein: CASSVGQDNQPQHF; CDR3 DNA: TGTGCCAGCAGCGTAGGGCAGGACAATCAGCCCCAGCATTTT
V gene: TRBV7-9; J gene: TRBJ2-7; clone size: few; D gene: .; CDR3 protein: CASSVGAPARGEQYF; CDR3 DNA: TGTGCCAGCAGCGTAGGGGCTCCCGCCCGAGGTGAGCAGTACTTC
V gene: TRBV6-4; J gene: TRBJ2-7; clone size: .; D gene: TRBD1; CDR3 protein: CASSGGQGPYEQYF; CDR3 DNA: TGTGCCAGCAGTGGAGGACAGGGACCGTACGAGCAGTACTTC
V gene: TRBV29-1; J gene: TRBJ2-1; clone size: .; D gene: .; CDR3 protein: CSVDGSSYEQFF; CDR3 DNA: TGCAGCGTTGATGGATCCTCGTATGAGCAGTTCTTC
V gene: TRBV12-3/TRBV12-4; J gene: TRBJ1-1; clone size: .; D gene: TRBD1; CDR3 protein: CASRVTGGFTEAFF; CDR3 DNA: TGTGCCAGCAGGGTCACAGGGGGCTTCACTGAAGCTTTCTTT
V gene: TRBV29-1; J gene: TRBJ2-1; clone size: many; D gene: TRBD2; CDR3 protein: CSVELAGGPDNEQFF; CDR3 DNA: TGCAGCGTTGAACTTGCGGGAGGGCCAGACAATGAGCAGTTCTTC
V gene: TRBV7-8; J gene: TRBJ1-5; clone size: few; D gene: .; CDR3 protein: CASSWGHYSNQPQHF; CDR3 DNA: TGTGCCAGCAGCTGGGGGCATTATAGCAATCAGCCCCAGCATTTT
V gene: TRBV30; J gene: TRBJ2-1; clone size: .; D gene: TRBD2; CDR3 protein: CAWMGQGGNEQFF; CDR3 DNA: TGTGCCTGGATGGGGCAGGGAGGGAATGAGCAGTTCTTC
V gene: TRBV4-2; J gene: TRBJ2-5; clone size: few; D gene: TRBD2; CDR3 protein: CASSQGAGTTETQYF; CDR3 DNA: TGTGCCAGCAGCCAAGGCGCCGGGACTACTGAGACCCAGTACTTC
V gene: TRBV7-9; J gene: TRBJ2-7; clone size: many; D gene: .; CDR3 protein: CASSPPFLDEQYF; CDR3 DNA: TGTGCCAGCAGCCCTCCCTTTTTGGACGAGCAGTACTTC
V gene: TRBV15; J gene: TRBJ1-2; clone size: few; D gene: .; CDR3 protein: CATSRGAGLYGYTF; CDR3 DNA: TGTGCCACCAGCAGAGGGGCAGGCCTCTATGGCTACACCTTC
V gene: TRBV20-1; J gene: TRBJ2-7; clone size: medium-sized; D gene: .; CDR3 protein: CSASGPRVEQYF; CDR3 DNA: TGCAGTGCTAGCGGCCCCCGAGTCGAGCAGTACTTC
V gene: TRBV5-8; J gene: TRBJ2-1; clone size: .; D gene: .; CDR3 protein: CASTVTRNEQFF; CDR3 DNA: TGTGCCAGCACCGTGACGAGAAATGAGCAGTTCTTC
V gene: TRBV19; J gene: TRBJ1-2; clone size: .; D gene: .; CDR3 protein: CASSIQGIPDGYTF; CDR3 DNA: TGTGCCAGTAGTATACAGGGAATTCCGGATGGCTACACCTTC
V gene: TRBV9; J gene: TRBJ2-1; clone size: many; D gene: .; CDR3 protein: CASSVYDNEQFF; CDR3 DNA: TGTGCCAGCAGCGTATACGACAATGAGCAGTTCTTC
V gene: TRBV7-9; J gene: TRBJ2-2; clone size: .; D gene: TRBD2; CDR3 protein: CAIGGGVDTGELFF; CDR3 DNA: TGTGCCATCGGTGGGGGGGTTGACACCGGGGAGCTGTTTTTT
V gene: TRBV5-1; J gene: TRBJ1-1; clone size: many; D gene: .; CDR3 protein: CASSPWGADTEAFF; CDR3 DNA: TGCGCCAGCAGCCCTTGGGGGGCAGACACTGAAGCTTTCTTT
V gene: TRBV20-1; J gene: TRBJ2-5; clone size: many; D gene: TRBD1; CDR3 protein: CSARTGAQERGETQYF; CDR3 DNA: TGCAGTGCTAGGACAGGGGCACAGGAGCGTGGGGAGACCCAGTACTTC
V gene: TRBV7-2; J gene: TRBJ1-6; clone size: few; D gene: .; CDR3 protein: CASSLLPEGSPLHF; CDR3 DNA: TGTGCCAGCAGCCTTCTCCCGGAGGGTTCACCCCTCCACTTT
V gene: TRBV7-2; J gene: TRBJ2-3; clone size: many; D gene: .; CDR3 protein: CASSLRGPYKKYF; CDR3 DNA: TGTGCCAGCAGCTTACGGGGACCATATAAGAAGTATTTT
V gene: TRBV28; J gene: TRBJ2-1; clone size: few; D gene: TRBD2; CDR3 protein: CASRGPTSGRADEQFF; CDR3 DNA: TGTGCCAGCAGGGGACCCACTAGCGGGAGGGCGGATGAGCAGTTCTTC
V gene: TRBV5-6; J gene: TRBJ2-7; clone size: many; D gene: .; CDR3 protein: CASSLGSGDPRYEQYF; CDR3 DNA: TGTGCCAGCAGCTTGGGTAGTGGGGATCCAAGGTACGAGCAGTACTTC
V gene: TRBV4-1; J gene: TRBJ1-5; clone size: .; D gene: TRBD1; CDR3 protein: CASSHGTGGFNQPRHF; CDR3 DNA: TGCGCCAGCAGCCATGGGACAGGGGGTTTCAATCAGCCCCGGCATTTT
V gene: TRBV9; J gene: TRBJ2-3; clone size: .; D gene: .; CDR3 protein: CASSNSPGDTQYF; CDR3 DNA: TGTGCCAGCAGCAATTCCCCGGGAGATACGCAGTATTTT
V gene: TRBV24-1; J gene: TRBJ2-3; clone size: .; D gene: .; CDR3 protein: CATRGLDTDTQYF; CDR3 DNA: TGTGCCACCAGGGGACTCGACACAGATACGCAGTATTTT
V gene: TRBV27; J gene: TRBJ2-3; clone size: few; D gene: .; CDR3 protein: CASSLYITDTQYF; CDR3 DNA: TGTGCCAGCAGTTTATATATCACAGATACGCAGTATTTT
V gene: TRBV19; J gene: TRBJ2-1; clone size: many; D gene: TRBD2; CDR3 protein: CASRPRGTSGSSPKQFF; CDR3 DNA: TGTGCCAGCCGTCCCCGGGGGACTAGCGGGAGCTCCCCTAAGCAGTTCTTC
V gene: TRBV12-3/TRBV12-4; J gene: TRBJ2-3; clone size: few; D gene: .; CDR3 protein: CASSWSYGSPRTDTQYF; CDR3 DNA: TGTGCCAGCAGTTGGAGTTATGGTAGTCCAAGGACAGATACGCAGTATTTT
V gene: TRBV20-1; J gene: TRBJ1-4; clone size: few; D gene: TRBD1; CDR3 protein: CSARAGTGGHIATNEKLFF; CDR3 DNA: TGCAGTGCTAGAGCCGGGACAGGGGGTCATATCGCAACTAATGAAAAACTGTTTTTT